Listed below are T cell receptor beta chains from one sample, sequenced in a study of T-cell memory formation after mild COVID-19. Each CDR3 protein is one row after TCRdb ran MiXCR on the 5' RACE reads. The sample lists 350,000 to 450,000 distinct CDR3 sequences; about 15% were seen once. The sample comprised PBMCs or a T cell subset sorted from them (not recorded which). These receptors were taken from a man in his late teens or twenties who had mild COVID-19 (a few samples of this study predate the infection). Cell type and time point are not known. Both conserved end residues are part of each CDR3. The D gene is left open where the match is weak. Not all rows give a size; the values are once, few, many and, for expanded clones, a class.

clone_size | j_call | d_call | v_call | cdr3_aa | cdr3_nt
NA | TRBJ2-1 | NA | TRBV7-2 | CASSVGENEQFF | TGTGCCAGCAGCGTAGGGGAGAATGAGCAGTTCTTC
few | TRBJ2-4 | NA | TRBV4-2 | CASSQVGENIQYF | TGTGCCAGCAGCCAAGTGGGAGAAAACATTCAGTACTTC
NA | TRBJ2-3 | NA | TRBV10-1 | CASSEGAGASTDTQYF | TGCGCCAGCAGTGAGGGGGCAGGGGCAAGCACAGATACGCAGTATTTT
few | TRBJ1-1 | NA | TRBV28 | CASSLIYGGTEAFF | TGTGCCAGCAGTTTGATATACGGGGGCACTGAAGCTTTCTTT
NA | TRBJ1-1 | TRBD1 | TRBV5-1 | CASSFDRAGGTEAFF | TGCGCCAGCAGCTTTGACAGGGCTGGTGGCACTGAAGCTTTCTTT
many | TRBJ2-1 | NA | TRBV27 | CASSSPFGEQFF | TGTGCCAGCAGCTCCCCCTTCGGTGAGCAGTTCTTC
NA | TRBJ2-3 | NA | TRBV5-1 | CATTWRGAIVDTQYF | TGCGCCACGACATGGCGGGGCGCCATTGTCGATACGCAGTATTTT
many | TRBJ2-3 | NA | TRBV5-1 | CASSTQGTDTQYF | TGCGCCAGCAGCACACAGGGAACAGATACGCAGTATTTT
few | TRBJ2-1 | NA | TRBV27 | CASSFPGTRQEQFF | TGTGCCAGCAGTTTCCCCGGGACCCGCCAAGAGCAGTTCTTC
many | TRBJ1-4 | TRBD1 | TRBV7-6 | CASRYGRGTNEKLFF | TGTGCCAGCCGCTACGGCAGGGGGACTAATGAAAAACTGTTTTTT
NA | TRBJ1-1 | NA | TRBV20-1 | CSARGQGFDTEAFF | TGCAGTGCTAGAGGGCAGGGTTTTGACACTGAAGCTTTCTTT
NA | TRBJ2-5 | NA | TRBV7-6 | CASSFPRDQRTQYF | TGTGCCAGCAGCTTCCCCCGGGACCAGCGGACCCAGTACTTC
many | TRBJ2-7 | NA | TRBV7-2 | CASSLRAEVSTYEQYF | TGTGCCAGCAGCTTAAGGGCTGAAGTGAGCACCTACGAGCAGTACTTC
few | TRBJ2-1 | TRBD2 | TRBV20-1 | CSARLADGASYNEQFF | TGCAGTGCCAGACTAGCGGACGGGGCCTCCTACAATGAGCAGTTCTTC
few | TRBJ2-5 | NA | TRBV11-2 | CASSLGSRVQTQYF | TGTGCCAGCAGCTTAGGGTCGAGGGTCCAGACCCAGTACTTC
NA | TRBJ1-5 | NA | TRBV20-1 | CSATGRMNAPQHF | TGCAGTGCTACCGGACGGATGAATGCGCCCCAGCATTTT
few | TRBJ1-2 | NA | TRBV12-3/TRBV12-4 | CASSFSPGSGYTF | TGTGCCAGCAGTTTCAGTCCAGGGTCAGGCTACACCTTC
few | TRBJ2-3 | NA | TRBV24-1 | CATGMTTDTQYF | TGTGCCACGGGGATGACCACAGATACGCAGTATTTT
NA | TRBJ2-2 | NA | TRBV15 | CATSEGGTLEELFF | TGTGCCACCAGCGAGGGGGGGACGTTAGAGGAGCTGTTTTTT
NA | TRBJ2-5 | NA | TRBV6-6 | CASSLYGDSLKQETQYF | TGTGCCAGCAGTTTATACGGGGACTCCTTGAAACAAGAGACCCAGTACTTC
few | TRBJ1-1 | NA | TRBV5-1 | CASSLGDLKNTEAFF | TGCGCCAGCAGCTTGGGCGACTTAAAGAACACTGAAGCTTTCTTT
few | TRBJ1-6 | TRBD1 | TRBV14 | CASSQDRDRGRSSYNSPLHF | TGTGCCAGCAGCCAAGATCGGGACAGGGGCCGGAGCTCCTATAATTCACCCCTCCACTTT